This entry lists 32 T cell receptor beta chains sequenced from one sample in a study of T-cell memory formation after mild COVID-19. TCRdb re-analysed the 5' RACE reads in MiXCR, keeping a single row per CDR3 protein. This sample has 580,000 or so distinct CDR3 sequences; 15% to 20% occur once, and the top ten carry 8.1%. Material: PBMCs or a T cell subset sorted from them (not recorded which). These receptors originate from an adult woman who had mild COVID-19 (a few samples of this study predate the infection). Cell type and time point are not known.

There are a few counts of this clonotype. V and J are TRBV4-1 and TRBJ2-6, with 7 bases aligning to TRBD1. V trimming: 4 bases; J trimming: 3 bases; junction bases outside the gene matches: 9. There are 17 residues in the CDR3. Germline V lookup: CDR1 MGHRA, CDR2 YSYEKL. DNA for the CDR3: TGCGCCAGCAGCCTAAGACAGGGCCCGGGTGGGGCCAACGTCCTGACTTTC. This codes for CASSLRQGPGGANVLTF.

This clonotype appeared a few times. This chain uses TRBV3-1 with TRBJ2-1, with 9 bases aligning to TRBD2. Germline trimming cut 4 bases from V and 1 base from J; bases unmatched to any gene: 14. CDR3 size: 19 residues. CDR1 and CDR2 (germline): LGHDT, YNNKEL (reference sequence). The CDR3: CASSPRYILTSGSYNEQFF. CDR3 DNA: TGTGCCAGCAGCCCCCGATACATACTAACTAGCGGGTCCTACAATGAGCAGTTCTTC.

The genes are TRBV7-9 and TRBJ2-3; 11 nucleotides line up with TRBD2. The CDR3 has 13 amino acids. V lost 8 bases to trimming and J lost 6 bases; unmatched junction nucleotides: 4. CDR1 is SEHNR and CDR2 is FQNEAQ in the germline V gene (reference sequence). CDR3 bases: TGTGCCAGCTTCTCTAGCGGGGGGGATACGCAGTATTTT. Amino acid sequence: CASFSSGGDTQYF. Full variable domain (outside the CDR3, taken from reference TRBV7-9 and TRBJ2-3): DTGVSQNPRHKITKRGQNVTFRCDPISEHNRLYWYRQTLGQGPEFLTYFQNEAQLEKSRLLSDRFSAERPKGSFSTLEIQRTEQGDSAMYLCASFSSGGDTQYFGPGTRLTVL.

The rearrangement links TRBV12-3 or TRBV12-4 to TRBJ1-2; D remains unclear. The CDR3 has 13 amino acids. V shed 1 base and J shed 1 base, with 4 bases lying between them. The CDR3 reads CASSLEINYGYTF. For the CDR3, the DNA is TGTGCCAGCAGTTTAGAGATTAACTATGGCTACACCTTC.

In this sample, this clonotype turned up many times. The V gene is TRBV7-9, the J gene TRBJ2-7; 9 nucleotides agree with TRBD2. Germline assignment: CDR1 SEHNR and CDR2 FQNEAQ (reference sequence). This CDR3 has 14 amino acids. With 3 bases clipped from V and 2 bases from J, the junction kept 2 bases outside the gene matches. The CDR3 nucleotides read TGTGCCAGCAGCTTCCCTAGCGGGACCTACGAGCAGTACTTC. Translated, it gives CASSFPSGTYEQYF.

This clonotype has more than one count but fewer than ten. V and J are TRBV19 and TRBJ2-3; tentatively, D is TRBD1 (6 bases). Trimming stripped 6 bases from V and 1 base from J, with 11 bases between. Germline CDR1 is LNHDA and CDR2 is SQIVND (reference sequence). This CDR3 is built from 14 residues. CDR3 region: CASRLTGRTDTQYF. CDR3 coding DNA: TGTGCCAGTAGGTTGACAGGTCGCACAGATACGCAGTATTTT.

There are a few counts of this clonotype. The chain employs TRBV4-1 and TRBJ2-1, with TRBD2 matching over 12 bases. Germline V lookup: CDR1 MGHRA, CDR2 YSYEKL. Germline trimming cut 0 bases from V and 1 base from J; bases unmatched to any gene: 7. The CDR3 length is 19 residues. CDR3 DNA: TGCGCCAGCAGCCAAGAACCGACTAGCGGGGGACCTTCCTACAATGAGCAGTTCTTC. Its translation is CASSQEPTSGGPSYNEQFF.

The chain uses TRBV9 and TRBJ1-3; 7 bases align to TRBD1. The trim removed 0 bases at V and 2 bases at J, leaving 2 bases unmatched. The germline CDR1 and CDR2 sequences are SGDLS and YYNGEE. The CDR3 has 15 amino acids. CDR3 coding DNA: TGTGCCAGCAGCGTAGGAGGGGGCCCTGGAAACACCATATATTTT. This translates into CASSVGGGPGNTIYF.

The CDR3 DNA follows: TGTGCCATCGGGGGGGCCACAGATACGCAGTATTTT. It codes for CAIGGATDTQYF. The rearrangement joins TRBV27 to TRBJ2-3, with TRBD2 identical over 8 bases. Germline V lookup: CDR1 MNHEY, CDR2 SMNVEV (reference sequence). The V segment lost 10 bases and the J segment 2 bases; nucleotides outside the gene matches: 2. This CDR3 spans 12 amino acids.

V gene TRBV7-2 combines with J gene TRBJ2-2; possible D gene TRBD1, 5 bases. Germline V gives CDR1 SGHTA, CDR2 FQGNSA. This CDR3 region has 15 residues. The V and J ends lost 2 bases and 4 bases respectively, with 11 bases between them. The CDR3 DNA follows: TGTGCCAGCAGCTTACAGGGCGGTGGCACCGGGGAGCTGTTTTTT. Amino acid sequence: CASSLQGGGTGELFF.

Only a few counts were recorded for this clonotype. This chain uses TRBV30 with TRBJ1-1, with D possibly TRBD1 on 6 matching bases. The CDR3 runs to 13 residues. Per the germline V gene, CDR1 is GTSNPN and CDR2 is SVGIG (reference sequence). Trimming removed 5 bases from V and 9 bases from J, with 19 bases in between. CDR3 region: CAWVWETGPQAFF. CDR3 DNA: TGTGCCTGGGTTTGGGAGACAGGCCCTCAAGCTTTCTTT. The full variable domain, rest sourced from reference TRBV30 and TRBJ1-1, is SQTIHQWPATLVQPVGSPLSLECTVEGTSNPNLYWYRQAAGRGLQLLFYSVGIGQISSEVPQNLSASRPQDRQFILSSKKLLLSDSGFYLCAWVWETGPQAFFGQGTRLTVV.

This clonotype was picked up a small number of times. The chain combines TRBV4-1 with TRBJ1-3; D is unclear. CDR1 is MGHRA and CDR2 is YSYEKL in the germline V gene. This CDR3 is 15 amino acids long. Trimming stripped 2 bases from V and 0 bases from J, with 8 bases between. CDR3 DNA sequence: TGCGCCAGCAGCCAATCAGGAAACTCTGGAAACACCATATATTTT. This codes for CASSQSGNSGNTIYF.

This clonotype was seen only a few times. This chain uses TRBV7-2 with TRBJ1-2, with a weak D call TRBD1 (5 bases). The CDR3 loop spans 13 amino acids. V was pared by 3 bases and J by 3 bases, with 8 bases between. Per germline, CDR1 SGHTA and CDR2 FQGNSA. CDR3 sequence (DNA): TGTGCCAGCAGCTTTTTCAGGGACTATGGCTACACCTTC. Its translation is CASSFFRDYGYTF. Variable domain in full (rest from reference TRBV7-2 and TRBJ1-2): GAGVSQSPSNKVTEKGKDVELRCDPISGHTALYWYRQSLGQGLEFLIYFQGNSAPDKSGLPSDRFSAERTGGSVSTLTIQRTQQEDSAVYLCASSFFRDYGYTFGSGTRLTVV.

The gene calls are TRBV5-1 and TRBJ1-3, with D possibly being TRBD1 (5 bases). The germline V gene encodes CDR1 SGHRS and CDR2 YFSETQ. The ends were cut back, 4 bases at V and 1 base at J, with 12 bases in the middle. This CDR3 spans 15 amino acids. The CDR3 DNA reads as TGCGCCAGCAGCCCGTCTGGACAATCTGGAAACACCATATATTTT. This codes for CASSPSGQSGNTIYF.

This clonotype was recorded once. The chain uses TRBV6-2 or TRBV6-3 and TRBJ2-7; TRBD2 matches 8 bases. This CDR3 region has 15 residues. Germline V gene sequence: CDR1 MNHEY, CDR2 SVGEGT. V lost 2 bases to trimming and J lost 0 bases; unmatched junction nucleotides: 3. CDR3 residues: CASSYEGLDSYEQYF. The CDR3 DNA is TGTGCCAGCAGTTACGAGGGACTAGACTCCTACGAGCAGTACTTC.

V usage is TRBV6-4 and J usage is TRBJ2-7; 7 positions match TRBD2. CDR1 and CDR2 (germline): MRHNA, SNTAGT. This CDR3 is 18 amino acids long. Trimming at V came to 2 bases and at J to 3 bases, leaving 16 bases not matched to a gene. CDR3 bases: TGTGCCAGCAGTGACGTTGAGGTGGCTAGCGGCATTAGCTACGAGCAGTACTTC. Its protein is CASSDVEVASGISYEQYF.

This chain connects TRBV5-6 to TRBJ2-6; the match to TRBD2 covers 8 bases. V was pared by 4 bases and J by 1 base, with 10 bases of the junction left unmatched. Per the germline V gene, CDR1 is SGHDT and CDR2 is YYEEEE. The CDR3 has 18 residues. CDR3 bases: TGTGCCAGCAGCGGACCCGGGACTAGGCTATCTGGGGCCAACGTCCTGACTTTC. Translation: CASSGPGTRLSGANVLTF. The full variable domain, completed using reference TRBV5-6 and TRBJ2-6, is DAGVTQSPTHLIKTRGQQVTLRCSPKSGHDTVSWYQQALGQGPQFIFQYYEEEERQRGNFPDRFSGHQFPNYSSELNVNALLLGDSALYLCASSGPGTRLSGANVLTFGAGSRLTVL.

The chain uses TRBV29-1 and TRBJ2-1; 7 bases fit TRBD2. The CDR3 has 12 residues. V trimming: 5 bases; J trimming: 3 bases; junction bases outside the gene matches: 1. Germline loops: CDR1 SQVTM, CDR2 ANQGSEA. The CDR3 sequence is CSVSGNYNEQFF. CDR3 in DNA: TGCAGCGTTAGCGGGAACTACAATGAGCAGTTCTTC.

This clonotype has just a few counts. The V and J genes are TRBV4-2 and TRBJ2-5; no reliable D call. V was shortened by 0 bases and J by 0 bases, with 11 bases between the two germline ends. The length of the CDR3 is 16 residues. Germline-derived CDR1 and CDR2 are LGHNA and YNFKEQ. This CDR3 reads CASSQEVLRNQETQYF. In nucleotides, the CDR3 is TGTGCCAGCAGCCAAGAGGTTCTCCGTAACCAAGAGACCCAGTACTTC.

This clonotype was observed a handful of times. The chain uses TRBV19 and TRBJ2-2; possibly TRBD1 for D (5 bases). The CDR3 consists of 13 residues. CDR1 is LNHDA, CDR2 SQIVND, per germline (reference sequence). V was shortened by 3 bases and J by 9 bases, with 11 bases between the two germline ends. The CDR3 loop reads CASSIALGRELFF. The CDR3 DNA follows: TGTGCCAGTAGTATCGCGTTGGGGCGGGAGCTGTTTTTT.

The rearrangement uses TRBV7-6 and TRBJ2-7; D could derive from TRBD1 or TRBD2 (6 bases each). The CDR3 covers 15 residues. The V and J ends lost 1 base and 3 bases respectively, with 13 bases between them. From germline, CDR1 is SGHVS and CDR2 FNYEAQ. CDR3 DNA sequence: TGTGCCAGCAGCTTAGAGTCGGGGGCCATCTACGAGCAGTACTTC. Translated, it gives CASSLESGAIYEQYF.

This clonotype appeared a few times. The chain uses TRBV5-1 and TRBJ2-7; D might be TRBD2 (13 bases). The V gene's germline CDR1 is SGHRS and CDR2 YFSETQ. Trimming removed 0 bases from V and 0 bases from J, with 31 bases in between. There are 22 residues in the CDR3. CDR3 DNA sequence: TGCGCCAGCAGCTTGGGGGACAGGGGGCCGGGACTAGCGGGGAACCTCTCCTACGAGCAGTACTTC. This encodes CASSLGDRGPGLAGNLSYEQYF. The whole variable domain, filled in from reference TRBV5-1 and TRBJ2-7, reads KAGVTQTPRYLIKTRGQQVTLSCSPISGHRSVSWYQQTPGQGLQFLFEYFSETQRNKGNFPGRFSGRQFSNSRSEMNVSTLELGDSALYLCASSLGDRGPGLAGNLSYEQYFGPGTRLTVT.

The chain employs TRBV11-2 and TRBJ2-1; D tentatively fits TRBD1 or TRBD2 (5 bases each). Trimming shortened V by 5 bases and J by 4 bases, and 12 bases separated the two germline ends. CDR1 and CDR2 from the germline V gene are SGHAT and FQNNGV. The CDR3 is made up of 14 amino acids. For the CDR3, the DNA is TGTGCCAGCAGCCCCAAGGGGACGTACAATGAGCAGTTCTTC. Translation: CASSPKGTYNEQFF.

This sequence joins TRBV5-6 and TRBJ2-1; D is unclear. Trimming removed 3 bases from V and 5 bases from J, with 12 bases in between. Germline CDR1 and CDR2: SGHDT and YYEEEE. The CDR3 spans 14 residues. CDR3 residues: CASSWGRLDNEQFF. CDR3 sequence (DNA): TGTGCCAGCAGCTGGGGTCGGTTGGACAATGAGCAGTTCTTC.

The chain has TRBV20-1 and TRBJ2-1; 11 bases are shared with TRBD2. There are 15 residues in the CDR3. Looked up from germline, CDR1 is DFQATT and CDR2 is SNEGSKA (reference sequence). With 6 bases clipped from V and 9 bases from J, the junction kept 13 bases outside the gene matches. CDR3 sequence (DNA): TGCAGTGCGATCCGGACTAGCGGGTACCGAGGTGAGCAGTTCTTC. It specifies CSAIRTSGYRGEQFF.

This clonotype came up a few times. This rearrangement joins TRBV3-1 to TRBJ2-2; unclear D gene. The CDR3 loop spans 14 amino acids. Germline loops: CDR1 LGHDT, CDR2 YNNKEL (reference sequence). The V gene lost 3 bases and the J gene lost 4 bases, with 9 bases spanning the gap. Written as DNA, the CDR3 is TGTGCCAGCAGCCACCAAACGAGCACCGGGGAGCTGTTTTTT. This encodes CASSHQTSTGELFF.

This clonotype was detected a few times. V gene TRBV3-1 combines with J gene TRBJ1-1; D might be TRBD1 (6 bases). Germline V gene data show CDR1 as LGHDT and CDR2 as YNNKEL (reference sequence). V was shortened by 0 bases and J by 0 bases, with 11 bases between the two germline ends. The CDR3 loop spans 16 amino acids. CDR3: CASSQDWGALNTEAFF. CDR3 DNA sequence: TGTGCCAGCAGCCAAGATTGGGGGGCGTTGAACACTGAAGCTTTCTTT.

This rearrangement joins TRBV6-5 to TRBJ2-5; D unclear. The germline gives CDR1 MNHEY, CDR2 SVGAGI. V was pared by 0 bases and J by 4 bases, with 6 bases between. The CDR3 contains 13 residues. CDR3 residues: CASSYSSSETQYF. CDR3 DNA sequence: TGTGCCAGCAGTTACTCGAGTTCAGAGACCCAGTACTTC.

There are a few counts of this clonotype. V gene TRBV7-2 combines with J gene TRBJ1-3; TRBD1 matches at 7 bases. The J segment lost 0 bases and the V segment lost 6 bases, leaving 5 bases of the junction unmatched. CDR3 size: 15 residues. Germline CDR1 reads SGHTA; CDR2 reads FQGNSA. The CDR3 region is CASRAGQSSGNTIYF. The DNA for the CDR3 is TGTGCCAGCAGGGCGGGACAGAGCTCTGGAAACACCATATATTTT.

This clonotype was found a few times. The CDR3 spells CASSQDRGRNSPLHF. DNA for the CDR3: TGCGCCAGCAGCCAGGACAGGGGACGTAATTCACCCCTCCACTTT. The chain links TRBV4-3 to TRBJ1-6; 9 nucleotides line up with TRBD1. Per the germline V gene, CDR1 is LGHNA and CDR2 is YSLEER. J lost 6 bases, V lost 3 bases, and 3 bases had no gene match. The CDR3 consists of 15 residues.

This chain connects TRBV12-3 or TRBV12-4 to TRBJ2-2; D is perhaps TRBD1 (6 bases). V shed 11 bases and J shed 2 bases, with 21 bases lying between them. The CDR3 is 16 amino acids. The CDR3 sequence: CAVTGPGAVNTGELFF. CDR3 DNA sequence: TGTGCCGTTACCGGGCCAGGGGCGGTCAACACCGGGGAGCTGTTTTTT.

The sample holds a few counts of this clonotype. The chain recombines TRBV3-1 with TRBJ2-2; a possible D gene is TRBD2 (6 bases). V was pared by 1 base and J by 1 base, with 7 bases between. Germline CDR1 is LGHDT and CDR2 is YNNKEL (reference sequence). The CDR3 contains 15 residues. CDR3 sequence reads: CASSQGSGNTGELFF. The CDR3 bases are TGTGCCAGCAGCCAAGGTAGCGGGAACACCGGGGAGCTGTTTTTT.